The 14 T cell receptor beta chains presented below share a single source sample, sequenced in a study of blood T cells in healthy people across ages. It was with a sample-barcoded 5' primer and a J-beta primer mix that a second PCR of about 7 to 12 cycles was run. TCRdb re-analysed the 5' RACE reads in MiXCR, keeping a single row per CDR3 protein. The table lists 850,000 to 1,100,000 distinct CDR3 sequences, under 40% of them singletons. Material: blood. Receptors originate from a man between 18 and 29 years old in good health.

This clonotype was seen more than once but under ten times. The J gene is TRBJ1-1, the V gene TRBV29-1; D might be TRBD1 (5 bases). V lost 1 base to trimming and J lost 10 bases, with 10 bases between them. Germline CDR1 SQVTM, CDR2 ANQGSEA. This CDR3 has 11 amino acids. In nucleotides, the CDR3 is TGCAGCGTTGAAGCGACGGGGACAGCTTTCTTT. Residues: CSVEATGTAFF.

The count of this clonotype is one. The rearrangement links TRBV28 to TRBJ2-3; a weak D match, TRBD2 (7 bases). Trimming took 11 bases from V and 1 from J, leaving 31 bases between them. The CDR3 loop spans 19 amino acids. CDR1 and CDR2 (germline): MDHEN, SYDVKM. The CDR3 nucleotides read TGTGCCGTTTCCCCCGGGAGGTTTAATAGGGGGACCCGCACAGATACGCAGTATTTT. Translated: CAVSPGRFNRGTRTDTQYF.

Worth noting for this clonotype: A junction boundary mismatches the germline segment, possibly from a read error. The chain combines TRBV15 with TRBJ2-3; D uncertain. The CDR3 runs to 13 residues. Germline loops: CDR1 LNHNV, CDR2 YYDKDF (reference sequence). The CDR3 loop is CVTSRVRGDTQYF. CDR3 coding DNA: TGTGTCACCAGCAGAGTGCGAGGAGATACGCAGTATTTT.

This clonotype occurred once. This chain connects TRBV7-2 to TRBJ2-1; 7 bases align to TRBD1. The germline V gene encodes CDR1 SGHTA and CDR2 FQGNSA. The CDR3 spans 16 residues. With V trimmed by 1 base and J by 9 bases, 12 bases remained unmatched. The CDR3 protein is CASSLVPGQYYTEQFF. The CDR3 DNA reads as TGTGCCAGCAGCTTAGTTCCGGGACAGTACTATACTGAGCAGTTCTTC.

V and J are TRBV29-1 and TRBJ2-1; a weak D match, TRBD1 (6 bases). The germline V gene encodes CDR1 SQVTM and CDR2 ANQGSEA. Deletions cut 6 bases from V and 9 bases from J, with 21 bases between. The CDR3 spans 14 residues. CDR3 sequence (DNA): TGCAGCGTGGGGGATATCGGGGCAGGGGTTGAGCAGTTCTTC. Its protein is CSVGDIGAGVEQFF.

The chain uses TRBV20-1 and TRBJ2-7, with D maybe TRBD2 (6 bases). The germline V and J ends were trimmed by 5 bases and 3 bases, with 17 bases remaining between them. The CDR3 totals 14 residues. CDR1 DFQATT and CDR2 SNEGSKA come from the germline V gene (reference sequence). CDR3 in amino acids: CSARVGGGLYEQYF. The CDR3 DNA reads TGCAGTGCTCGGGTCGGGGGAGGCCTCTACGAGCAGTACTTC.

The sample holds a few counts of this clonotype. The V call is TRBV11-1, the J call TRBJ2-1; 9 bases line up with TRBD1. The J segment lost 0 bases and the V segment lost 2 bases, leaving 14 bases of the junction unmatched. Germline loops: CDR1 SGHAT, CDR2 FQDESV (reference sequence). The CDR3 runs to 20 residues. The CDR3 reads CASSLSGTGYGRSSYNEQFF. The CDR3 bases are TGTGCCAGCAGCTTATCGGGGACAGGGTATGGCCGCAGCTCCTACAATGAGCAGTTCTTC. Complete variable domain (other parts from reference TRBV11-1 and TRBJ2-1): EAEVAQSPRYKITEKSQAVAFWCDPISGHATLYWYRQILGQGPELLVQFQDESVVDDSQLPKDRFSAERLKGVDSTLKIQPAELGDSAMYLCASSLSGTGYGRSSYNEQFFGPGTRLTVL.

The CDR3 loop is CASSRTSGGGGELFF. CDR3 DNA sequence: TGTGCCAGCAGCCGGACTAGCGGGGGCGGCGGGGAGCTGTTTTTT. The chain combines TRBV6-6 with TRBJ2-2; TRBD2 aligns across 13 bases. In germline, CDR1 is MNHNY, CDR2 SVGAGI (reference sequence). Trimming cost V 6 bases and J 7 bases; bases outside gene matches: 5. The CDR3 runs to 15 residues.

V is TRBV29-1 and J is TRBJ2-2; 12 bases agree with TRBD1. CDR1 is SQVTM and CDR2 is ANQGSEA in the germline V gene. V shed 0 bases, J shed 7 bases, and the junction held 3 bases outside the gene matches. The CDR3 sequence is 15 residues long. The DNA of the CDR3 is TGCAGCGTTGAAGAGGGGACAGGGGGCGTCGGGGAGCTGTTTTTT. Protein sequence: CSVEEGTGGVGELFF.

Comment on this clonotype: A much larger clonotype is one base distant, so this may be a read error. The V and J genes are TRBV3-1 and TRBJ1-2; 8 positions match TRBD1. The CDR3 totals 15 residues. Germline lookup yields CDR1 LGHDT and CDR2 YNNKEL (reference sequence). The V and J ends lost 4 bases and 6 bases, in that order; junction bases with no gene match: 10. CDR3 sequence (DNA): TGTGCCAGCAGCCCCGCACTGTTACAGGGGGATGGCTACACCTTC. Translating it yields CASSPALLQGDGYTF.

The chain carries TRBV25-1 and TRBJ2-7, with no clear D. Germline-derived CDR1 and CDR2 are MGHDK and SYGVNS. With 1 base removed from V and 2 bases from J, the gap between germline ends came to 12 bases. This CDR3 comprises 15 residues. This CDR3 reads CASSEWNELTYEQYF. The CDR3 nucleotides read TGTGCCAGCAGTGAATGGAATGAGCTGACCTACGAGCAGTACTTC.

This clonotype has a handful of counts. This chain connects TRBV4-1 to TRBJ1-2; a weak D match, TRBD1 (5 bases). CDR1 and CDR2 (germline): MGHRA, YSYEKL. The CDR3 has 15 residues. V was clipped by 0 bases and J by 2 bases, with 10 bases between them. The CDR3 sequence is CASSQDGRENYGYTF. The CDR3 region has the DNA TGCGCCAGCAGCCAAGATGGCAGGGAAAACTATGGCTACACCTTC.

The chain recombines TRBV6-2 or TRBV6-3 with TRBJ2-7; either TRBD1 or TRBD2 may supply D (5 bases each). V was cut by 7 bases and J by 10 bases, with 35 bases left in between. This CDR3 comprises 18 residues. CDR1 and CDR2 from the germline V gene are MNHEY and SVGEGT. The CDR3 protein is CASTPSPGQPTDREAQYF. As DNA, the CDR3 is TGTGCCAGCACCCCTTCTCCGGGGCAACCGACCGACCGCGAGGCCCAGTACTTC.

This chain links TRBV7-2 with TRBJ1-5, with unresolved D. Germline loops: CDR1 SGHTA, CDR2 FQGNSA. V lost 1 base, J lost 6 bases, and 7 bases lay in between. This CDR3 spans 13 amino acids. The CDR3 nucleotides read TGTGCCAGCAGCTTAGATCCCATTCAGCCCCAGCATTTT. This sequence encodes CASSLDPIQPQHF.